One and the same sample provided the 17 T cell receptor beta chains below, sequenced in a study of T cell clonality in common variable immunodeficiency. Repertoires were generated with immunoSEQ multiplex PCR, while TCRdb's copy carries only in-frame clones and drops some. Singletons are absent from the sample, which has roughly 58,000 clones. Sequencing was done on a sample of peripheral blood mononuclear cells. The receptors were gathered from a person aged 18-70 years in good health.

This clone was detected many times. The read ends 3 residues early relative to the CDR3; the germline J gene fills the gap. The J gene is TRBJ1-1, the V gene TRBV30; D possibly corresponds to TRBD1 (5 bases). Germline values: CDR1 GTSNPN, CDR2 SVGIG (reference sequence). CDR3 length: 13 residues. The CDR3 loop reads CAWVYGTLGRAFF. The DNA read from the CDR3 is TGTGCCTGGGTATACGGGACTCTGGGACGA.

In this sample, this clone turned up many times. The CDR3 reads CASSERYEQYF. CDR3 DNA, as far as it was read: TGTGCCAGCAGTGAGAGGTACGAG. The chain carries TRBV2 and TRBJ2-7; no clear D. The read terminates 3 residues before the CDR3 end, so the remaining end is supplied by the germline J gene. The germline gives CDR1 SNHLY, CDR2 FYNNEI. V lost 3 bases, J lost 4 bases, and 4 bases lay in between. The CDR3 has 11 residues.

The sample holds many counts of this clone. Coverage ceases 3 residues before the CDR3 finishes, and the germline J gene fills in the end. V and J are TRBV5-1 and TRBJ2-1; 8 bases match TRBD2. Germline V gene lookup returns CDR1 SGHRS and CDR2 YFSETQ. The CDR3 has 16 amino acids. Losses at the gene ends were 0 bases for V and 9 bases for J; bases not matched to a gene: 11. The CDR3 region is CASSLVAGGLGSEQFF. The covered CDR3 bases are TGCGCCAGCAGCTTGGTGGCGGGAGGCCTGGGAAGTGAG.

A remark on this clone: Coverage ceases 3 residues before the CDR3 finishes, and the germline J gene fills in the end. This chain joins TRBV10-2 and TRBJ2-7; D is perhaps TRBD2 (5 bases). The CDR3 consists of 14 residues. From germline, CDR1 is WSHSY and CDR2 SAAADI. V lost 3 bases, J lost 4 bases, and 13 bases lay in between. The CDR3 DNA, read in part, is TGCGCCAGCAGTGAAGGACTCAACCAGTACGAG. Its protein is CASSEGLNQYE. The whole CDR3 protein reads CASSEGLNQYEQYF.

This clone occurred many times. From the germline J gene comes the end of the CDR3, since the read stops 3 residues before it. The rearrangement joins TRBV18 to TRBJ1-2; 9 positions agree with TRBD1. J was trimmed by 5 bases and V by 3 bases; bases with no gene match: 4. The CDR3 runs to 14 residues. Germline V gene lookup returns CDR1 KGHSH and CDR2 LQKENI. The DNA read from the CDR3 is TGTGCCAGCTCACCGGACAGGGGATGGTATGGC. Residues: CASSPDRGWYG. The CDR3 in its entirety is CASSPDRGWYGYTF.

This clone was seen at least ten times. The CDR3 goes on 3 residues after the read ends, and that part is filled in from the germline J gene. V usage is TRBV5-1 and J usage is TRBJ2-1, with 8 bases lining up with TRBD2. The CDR3 contains 13 residues. Trimming removed 0 bases from V and 9 bases from J; junction bases left unmatched: 2. CDR1 and CDR2 (germline): SGHRS, YFSETQ. The CDR3 sequence is CASSLALAGEQFF. Incomplete CDR3 DNA: TGCGCCAGCAGCTTGGCCCTAGCGGGTGAG.

In this sample, this clone turned up many times. The read is 3 residues too short to cover the CDR3 end, so that end is filled in from the germline J gene. The chain couples TRBV12-3 or TRBV12-4 to TRBJ2-2, with 8 bases identical to TRBD2. CDR3 length equals 16 residues. The junction had 7 bases not matched to a gene; V was cut back by 3 bases and J by 4 bases. The CDR3 here is CASSFASGSGTGELFF. The CDR3 DNA, read in part, is TGTGCCAGCAGTTTCGCAAGCGGGAGCGGCACCGGGGAG.

This clone was counted many times. The read ends 3 residues shy of where the CDR3 ends; the end is completed using the germline J gene. V is TRBV2 and J is TRBJ2-7; weak D call: TRBD1 (6 bases). Germline V gene lookup returns CDR1 SNHLY and CDR2 FYNNEI. Trimming left V 7 bases short and J 2 bases short, with 12 bases between. The CDR3 length is 13 residues. Incomplete CDR3 DNA: TGTGCCAGCAATCGGGACACAACCTACGAG. Its translation is CASNRDTTYE. The whole CDR3 protein reads CASNRDTTYEQYF.

On this clone itself: The CDR3 end lies 3 residues beyond the end of the read and is filled in from the germline J gene. The genes are TRBV19 and TRBJ2-3; 8 nucleotides align to TRBD1. Germline values: CDR1 LNHDA, CDR2 SQIVND (reference sequence). The CDR3 covers 15 residues. V shed 6 bases and J 3 bases; nucleotides not matched to a gene: 8. CDR3 protein: CASRLRYRGTDTQYF. Partial CDR3 DNA: TGTGCCAGTAGACTCCGTTACAGGGGGACAGATACG.

The CDR3 region is CASSRGQERGGYTF. Incomplete CDR3 DNA: TGTGCCAGCAGTAGGGGACAAGAGAGAGGAGGC. The rearrangement uses TRBV6-2 or TRBV6-3 and TRBJ1-2; possible D gene TRBD1, 6 bases. The CDR3 end is not reached by the read, which stops 3 residues before it; the germline J gene fills it in. The CDR3 has 14 residues. The germline V gene encodes CDR1 MNHEY and CDR2 SVGEGT.

This clone was observed at least ten times. The read comes to an end 3 residues before the CDR3 does, leaving the germline J gene to fill in the end. The rearrangement links TRBV7-9 to TRBJ1-1; possible D gene TRBD1, 5 bases. The CDR3 sequence is 12 residues long. Germline values: CDR1 SEHNR, CDR2 FQNEAQ (reference sequence). The CDR3 loop is CASSLAGGWAFF. The covered CDR3 bases are TGTGCCAGCAGCTTAGCGGGGGGTTGG.

Ten or more counts support this clone. From the germline J gene comes the end of the CDR3, since the read stops 3 residues before it. This chain uses TRBV2 with TRBJ2-1; TRBD2 agrees at 10 bases. The V segment lost 6 bases and the J segment 6 bases; nucleotides outside the gene matches: 11. This CDR3 is 16 amino acids long. Germline V CDR1 and CDR2: SNHLY, FYNNEI. The DNA read from the CDR3 is TGTGCCAGCAGGACCATGGGACTAGCGAGATTCAATGAG. It translates to CASRTMGLARFNE. The CDR3 in its entirety is CASRTMGLARFNEQFF.

This clone was counted many times. The read ends 3 residues early relative to the CDR3; the germline J gene fills the gap. This chain joins TRBV10-3 and TRBJ1-5, with 7 bases identical to TRBD1. The CDR3 consists of 15 residues. Per germline, CDR1 ENHRY and CDR2 SYGVKD. V dropped 2 bases and J dropped 2; count of bases not matched to a gene: 3. The CDR3 spells CAISENTGGNQPQHF. The sequenced CDR3 bases are TGTGCCATCAGTGAGAACACAGGGGGCAATCAGCCC.

The table lists this clone with many counts. The read ends 3 residues shy of where the CDR3 ends; the end is completed using the germline J gene. The chain carries TRBV5-1 and TRBJ2-1; perhaps TRBD1 as D (6 bases). Trimming pared 3 bases from V and 0 bases from J, leaving 10 bases between. There are 15 residues in the CDR3. The V gene's germline CDR1 is SGHRS and CDR2 YFSETQ. Partial CDR3 DNA: TGCGCCAGCAGCTCACAGGGTGGCTCCTACAATGAG. Its protein is CASSSQGGSYNE. The whole CDR3 protein is CASSSQGGSYNEQFF.

At least ten counts were recorded for this clone. The read ends 3 residues early relative to the CDR3; the germline J gene fills the gap. The gene calls are TRBV20-1 and TRBJ2-7, with D perhaps matching TRBD1 (6 bases). Germline-derived CDR1 and CDR2 are DFQATT and SNEGSKA (reference sequence). The V gene lost 2 bases and the J gene lost 0 bases, with 14 bases spanning the gap. This CDR3 comprises 15 residues. The sequenced CDR3 bases are TGCAGTGCTAGATACCGACAGGATCCCTCCTACGAG. Its protein is CSARYRQDPSYE. The entire CDR3 reads CSARYRQDPSYEQYF.

There are many counts of this clone. The observed sequence ends 3 residues before the CDR3 terminus, with the missing tail filled in from the germline J gene. V and J are TRBV7-3 and TRBJ2-2; D call uncertain. The germline V and J ends were trimmed by 0 bases and 2 bases, with 7 bases remaining between them. Germline V lookup: CDR1 SGHTA, CDR2 FQGTGA. The CDR3 is 15 residues long. CDR3 protein: CASSLTIINTGELFF. Partial CDR3 DNA: TGTGCCAGCAGCTTAACCATCATTAACACCGGGGAG. Drawing the rest from reference TRBV7-3 and TRBJ2-2, the complete variable domain is GAGVSQTPSNKVTEKGKYVELRCDPISGHTALYWYRQSLGQGPEFLIYFQGTGAADDSGLPNDRFFAVRPEGSVSTLKIQRTERGDSAVYLCASSLTIINTGELFFGEGSRLTVL.

In its sample, this clone was seen many times. The read terminates 3 residues ahead of where the CDR3 ends, so the germline J gene completes it. The rearrangement links TRBV30 to TRBJ2-2, with a possible D match to TRBD2 (6 bases). The CDR3 is 12 residues long. Per the germline V gene, CDR1 is GTSNPN and CDR2 is SVGIG (reference sequence). The germline V and J ends were trimmed by 5 bases and 6 bases, with 10 bases remaining between them. CDR3 residues: CAWGRLAGELFF. Partial CDR3 DNA: TGTGCCTGGGGTAGACTAGCCGGGGAG.